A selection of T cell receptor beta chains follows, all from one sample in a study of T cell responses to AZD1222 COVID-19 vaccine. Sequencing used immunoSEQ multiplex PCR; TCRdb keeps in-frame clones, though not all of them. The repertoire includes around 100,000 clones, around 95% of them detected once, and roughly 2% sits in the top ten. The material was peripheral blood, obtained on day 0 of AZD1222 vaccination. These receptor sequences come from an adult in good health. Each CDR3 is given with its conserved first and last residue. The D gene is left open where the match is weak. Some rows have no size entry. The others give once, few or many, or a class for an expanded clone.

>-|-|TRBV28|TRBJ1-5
CASSRGFGNQPQHF
TGTGCCAGCAGTAGGGGTTTTGGCAATCAGCCCCAGCATTTT
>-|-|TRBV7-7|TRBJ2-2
CASSQGGNTGELFF
TGTGCCAGCAGCCAAGGGGGGAACACCGGGGAGCTGTTTTTT
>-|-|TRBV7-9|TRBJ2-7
CASSSMLEYYEQYF
TGTGCCAGCAGCTCCATGCTGGAGTACTACGAGCAGTACTTC
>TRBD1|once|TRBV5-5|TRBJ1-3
CASSSQPGTGVDAGNTIYF
TGTGCCAGCAGCTCCCAGCCCGGGACAGGGGTGGACGCTGGAAACACCATATATTTT
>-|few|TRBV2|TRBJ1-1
CASKLQTLNTEAFF
TGTGCCAGCAAGCTACAGACCCTCAACACTGAAGCTTTCTTT
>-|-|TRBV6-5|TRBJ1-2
CASSYSAGYGYTF
TGTGCCAGCAGTTACAGTGCAGGGTATGGCTACACCTTC
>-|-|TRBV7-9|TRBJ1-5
CASSSGFAGVNQPQHF
TGTGCCAGCAGCTCCGGCTTTGCGGGGGTCAATCAGCCCCAGCATTTT
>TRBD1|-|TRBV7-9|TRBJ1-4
CASSLVTGRNEKLFF
TGTGCCAGCAGCTTAGTGACAGGGAGGAATGAAAAACTGTTTTTT
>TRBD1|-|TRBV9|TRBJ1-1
CASSTQQGGTEAFF
TGTGCCAGCAGCACACAACAGGGGGGCACTGAAGCTTTCTTT
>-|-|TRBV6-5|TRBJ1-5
CASSYSRRSPQHF
TGTGCCAGCAGTTACTCCCGTAGATCGCCCCAGCATTTT
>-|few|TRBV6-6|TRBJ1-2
CASREGSSGPYGYTF
TGTGCCAGCAGAGAGGGATCCTCGGGGCCATATGGCTACACCTTC
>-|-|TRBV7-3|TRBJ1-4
CATPEGEKLFF
TGTGCCACACCAGAGGGTGAAAAACTGTTTTTT
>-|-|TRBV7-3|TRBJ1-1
CASSLQVNTEAFF
TGTGCCAGCAGCTTACAGGTGAACACTGAAGCTTTCTTT
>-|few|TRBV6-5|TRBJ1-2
CASSASGHNRADTF
TGTGCCAGCAGCGCCTCAGGACATAACAGGGCGGACACCTTC
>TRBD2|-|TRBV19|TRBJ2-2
CASSSRTSSNTGELFF
TGTGCCAGTAGTTCCCGGACTAGCTCGAACACCGGGGAGCTGTTTTTT
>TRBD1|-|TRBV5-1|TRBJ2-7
CASKGQGDSYEQYF
TGCGCCAGCAAGGGGCAGGGGGACTCCTACGAGCAGTACTTC
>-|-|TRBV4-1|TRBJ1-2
CASSQAIPPNYGYTF
TGCGCCAGCAGCCAAGCCATACCTCCGAACTATGGCTACACCTTC
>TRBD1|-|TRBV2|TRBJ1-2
CASGGQGNYGYTF
TGTGCCAGCGGGGGACAGGGGAACTATGGCTACACCTTC
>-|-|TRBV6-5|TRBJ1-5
CASSTGSTQHF
TGTGCCAGCAGTACGGGGAGTACCCAGCATTTT
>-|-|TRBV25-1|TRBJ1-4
CASSEVATNEKLFF
TGTGCCAGCAGTGAGGTTGCAACTAATGAAAAACTGTTTTTT
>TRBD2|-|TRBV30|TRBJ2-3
CAWTRPAGEDTQYF
TGTGCCTGGACCCGACCAGCGGGAGAAGATACGCAGTATTTT
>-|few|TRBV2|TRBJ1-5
CASSGRVGDQPQHF
TGTGCCAGCAGTGGTAGGGTGGGAGACCAGCCCCAGCATTTT
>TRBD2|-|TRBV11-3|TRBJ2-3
CASSLGLAPSTDTQYF
TGTGCCAGCAGCTTAGGACTAGCGCCTAGCACAGATACGCAGTATTTT
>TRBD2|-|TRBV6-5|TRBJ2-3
CASSLAGTSTDTQYF
TGTGCCAGCAGTTTAGCGGGGACTAGCACAGATACGCAGTATTTT
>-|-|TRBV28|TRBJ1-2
CAIETGASPIYPPIYGYTF
TGTGCCATCGAGACAGGCGCGTCCCCCATATACCCCCCCATATATGGCTACACCTTC
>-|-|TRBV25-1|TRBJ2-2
CASSGFLGDDTGELFF
TGTGCCAGCAGTGGGTTCCTGGGGGATGACACCGGGGAGCTGTTTTTT
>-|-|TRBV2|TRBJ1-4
CASSVNGVANEKLFF
TGTGCCAGCAGCGTTAACGGGGTCGCTAATGAAAAACTGTTTTTT
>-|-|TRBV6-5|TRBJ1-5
CASNPGGGEQPQHF
TGTGCCAGCAACCCGGGGGGGGGCGAACAGCCCCAGCATTTT
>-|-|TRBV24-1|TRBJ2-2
CATSDGAGVSTGELFF
TGTGCCACCAGTGATGGAGCAGGGGTGAGCACCGGGGAGCTGTTTTTT
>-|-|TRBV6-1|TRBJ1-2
CASSEASAAANYGYTF
TGTGCCAGCAGTGAAGCGAGCGCAGCAGCTAACTATGGCTACACCTTC
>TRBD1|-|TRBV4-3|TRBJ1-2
CASSQDLSAGGGYGYTF
TGCGCCAGCAGCCAAGATCTGTCCGCAGGGGGAGGTTATGGCTACACCTTC
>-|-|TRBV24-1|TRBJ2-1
CATSPSGQGLLADNEQFF
TGTGCCACCAGTCCCTCCGGACAGGGCCTGCTAGCGGACAATGAGCAGTTCTTC
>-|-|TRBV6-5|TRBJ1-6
CASTKLSSYNSPLHF
TGTGCCAGCACAAAACTTAGCTCCTATAATTCACCCCTCCACTTT
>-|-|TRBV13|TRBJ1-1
CASSSRGGPVNTEAFF
TGTGCCAGCAGCTCCCGTGGGGGGCCGGTGAACACTGAAGCTTTCTTT
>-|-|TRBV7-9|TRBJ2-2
CASSLLRADRRTGELFF
TGTGCCAGCAGCTTATTGCGGGCAGACCGTCGGACCGGGGAGCTGTTTTTT
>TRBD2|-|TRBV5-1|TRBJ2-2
CASSLTSGGAGELFF
TGCGCCAGCAGCTTGACTAGCGGGGGAGCCGGGGAGCTGTTTTTT
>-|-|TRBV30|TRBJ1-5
CAWGIGWGSNQPQHF
TGTGCCTGGGGGATAGGGTGGGGGAGCAATCAGCCCCAGCATTTT
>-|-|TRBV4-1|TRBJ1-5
CASSSPGTLGPQHF
TGCGCCAGCAGCAGCCCGGGGACTCTTGGGCCCCAGCATTTT
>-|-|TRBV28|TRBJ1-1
CASSFSSQAFF
TGTGCCAGCAGTTTTTCTTCACAAGCTTTCTTT
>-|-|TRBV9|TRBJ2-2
CASSVVAGLSNGELFF
TGTGCCAGCAGCGTAGTGGCAGGGCTCTCCAACGGGGAGCTGTTTTTT
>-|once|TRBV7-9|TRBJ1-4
CASSLVGLSEEKLFF
TGTGCCAGCAGCTTAGTCGGACTTTCTGAGGAAAAACTGTTTTTT
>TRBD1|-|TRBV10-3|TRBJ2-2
CAISESDRGTGELFF
TGTGCCATCAGTGAGTCGGACAGGGGGACCGGGGAGCTGTTTTTT
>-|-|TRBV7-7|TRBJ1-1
CASSVQENTEAFF
TGTGCCAGCAGTGTTCAGGAGAACACTGAAGCTTTCTTT
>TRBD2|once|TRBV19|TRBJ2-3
CASAFHSGTSGGTDTQYF
TGTGCCAGTGCGTTTCACTCCGGGACTAGCGGGGGCACAGATACGCAGTATTTT